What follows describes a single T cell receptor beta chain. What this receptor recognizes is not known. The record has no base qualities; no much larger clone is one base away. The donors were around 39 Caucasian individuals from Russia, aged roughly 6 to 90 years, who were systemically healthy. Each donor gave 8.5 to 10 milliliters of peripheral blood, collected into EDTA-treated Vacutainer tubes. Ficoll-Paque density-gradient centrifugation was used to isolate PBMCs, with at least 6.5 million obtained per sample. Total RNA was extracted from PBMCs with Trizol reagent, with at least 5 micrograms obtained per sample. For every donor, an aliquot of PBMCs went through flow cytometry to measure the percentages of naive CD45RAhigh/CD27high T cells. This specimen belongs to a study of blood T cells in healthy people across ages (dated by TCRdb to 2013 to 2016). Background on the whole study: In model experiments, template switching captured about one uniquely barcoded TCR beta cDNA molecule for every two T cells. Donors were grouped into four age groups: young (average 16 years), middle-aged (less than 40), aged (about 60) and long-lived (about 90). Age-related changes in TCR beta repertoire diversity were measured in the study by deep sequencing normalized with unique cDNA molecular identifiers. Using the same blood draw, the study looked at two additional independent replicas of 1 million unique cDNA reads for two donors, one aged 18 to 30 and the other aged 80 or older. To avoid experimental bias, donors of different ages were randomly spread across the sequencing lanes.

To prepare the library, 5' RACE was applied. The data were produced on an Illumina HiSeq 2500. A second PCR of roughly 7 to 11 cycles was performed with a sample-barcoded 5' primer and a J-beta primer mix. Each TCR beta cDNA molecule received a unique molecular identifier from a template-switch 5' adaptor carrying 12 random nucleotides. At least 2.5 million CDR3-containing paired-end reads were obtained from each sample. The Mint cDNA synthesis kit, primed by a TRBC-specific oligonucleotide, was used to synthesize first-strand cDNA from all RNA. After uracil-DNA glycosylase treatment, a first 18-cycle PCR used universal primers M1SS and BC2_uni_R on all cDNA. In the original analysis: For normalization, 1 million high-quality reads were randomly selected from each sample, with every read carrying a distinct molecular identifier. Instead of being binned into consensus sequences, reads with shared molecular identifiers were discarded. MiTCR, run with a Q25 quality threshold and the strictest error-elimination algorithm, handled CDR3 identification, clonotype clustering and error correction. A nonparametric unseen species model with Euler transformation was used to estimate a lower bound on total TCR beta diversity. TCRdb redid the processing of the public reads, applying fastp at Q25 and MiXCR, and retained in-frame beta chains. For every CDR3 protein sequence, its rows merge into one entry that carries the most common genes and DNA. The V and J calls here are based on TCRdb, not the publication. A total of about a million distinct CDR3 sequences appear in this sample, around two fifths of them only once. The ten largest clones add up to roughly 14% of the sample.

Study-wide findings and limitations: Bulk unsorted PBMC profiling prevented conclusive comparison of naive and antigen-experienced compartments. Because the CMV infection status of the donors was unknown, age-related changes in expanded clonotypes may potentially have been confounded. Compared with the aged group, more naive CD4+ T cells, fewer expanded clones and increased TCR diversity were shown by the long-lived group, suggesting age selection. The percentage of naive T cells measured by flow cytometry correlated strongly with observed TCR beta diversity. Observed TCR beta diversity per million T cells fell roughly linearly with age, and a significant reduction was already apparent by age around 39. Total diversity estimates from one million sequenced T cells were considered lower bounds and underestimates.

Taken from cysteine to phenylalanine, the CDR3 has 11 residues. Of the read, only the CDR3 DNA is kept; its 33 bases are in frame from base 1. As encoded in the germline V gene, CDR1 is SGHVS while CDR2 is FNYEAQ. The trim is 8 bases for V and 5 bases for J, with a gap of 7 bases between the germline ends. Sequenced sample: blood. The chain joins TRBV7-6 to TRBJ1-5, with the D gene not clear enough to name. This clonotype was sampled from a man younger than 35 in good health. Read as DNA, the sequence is TGTGCCAGCGGATTCCATCAGCCCCAGCATTTT. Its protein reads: CASGFHQPQHF.